This TCR beta chain was sequenced during a study of patients and donors after allogeneic stem cell transplantation (TCRdb year 2020). To prepare the library, RT-PCR was applied. TCRdb shows the sequencer as NextSeq 550. TCRdb cleaned the public reads at Q25 with fastp, built clones with MiXCR and kept in-frame beta chains. CDR3 protein duplicates are merged, each entry listing the most common genes and DNA. In all, the sample holds about 74,000 distinct CDR3 sequences, and around 27% of those were seen once. The ten top clones hold 26% of the sample. Trimming costs V 5 bases and J 11 bases, and their ends lie 10 bases apart. Measured from the cysteine to the phenylalanine, the CDR3 is 12 residues long. Only CDR3 DNA is held: 36 bases, read in frame from base 1. Reading the germline V gene (reference sequence) gives CDR1 MNHEY and CDR2 SMNVEV. This clonotype was counted a few times. It lacks a known antigen. The input lacks base qualities; no much larger clone sits a single base away.

This sequence originates from a human donor who was either an allogeneic HSCT recipient or a stem cell or donor lymphocyte infusion donor (not recorded which). It is not recorded whose cells these are; they may come from a transplant donor. The chain uses TRBV27 and TRBJ1-6, with the identity of the D gene unclear. Sequencing was performed on blood, either unsorted or a sorted T cell fraction (not recorded which). CDR3 protein: CASSPIYAPLHF. The bases are TGTGCCAGCAGTCCCATATACGCACCCCTCCACTTT.